Below are 8 T cell receptor beta chains sequenced from a single sample in a study of blood T cells in healthy people across ages. With a J-beta primer mix and a sample-barcoded 5' primer, a second PCR ran about 7 to 12 cycles. Each CDR3 protein gets one entry after TCRdb re-called the 5' RACE reads with MiXCR. The sample lists approximately 850,000 distinct CDR3 sequences; approximately 44% were seen once. The sample was blood. These TCRs come from a man aged 55 to 70 in good health.

The chain recombines TRBV7-9 with TRBJ1-5; a weak D match, TRBD1 (6 bases). Germline CDR1 reads SEHNR; CDR2 reads FQNEAQ (reference sequence). Trimming cost V 1 base and J 2 bases, with 12 bases left between them. There are 16 residues in the CDR3. This CDR3 reads CASSLEGVVGNQPQHF. The DNA for the CDR3 is TGTGCCAGCAGCTTAGAGGGGGTCGTGGGCAATCAGCCCCAGCATTTT.

This sequence joins TRBV27 and TRBJ2-1, with TRBD1 as a possible D gene (6 bases). V lost 8 bases to trimming and J lost 2 bases, with 16 bases between them. The CDR3 is 15 amino acids. Per germline, CDR1 MNHEY and CDR2 SMNVEV (reference sequence). CDR3 nucleotide sequence: TGTGCCAGCGCTGTACGGGCAGGGGCCTACAATGAGCAGTTCTTC. As protein: CASAVRAGAYNEQFF.

V gene TRBV20-1 combines with J gene TRBJ1-5, with D tentatively TRBD1 (5 bases). Germline V gives CDR1 DFQATT, CDR2 SNEGSKA (reference sequence). Trimming shortened V by 6 bases and J by 7 bases, and 37 bases separated the two germline ends. The CDR3 length is 20 residues. The CDR3 DNA reads as TGCAGTGCCCCAAACAGTGTCCAAATCAGGGATGGAGCCTTTCAACAGCCCCAGCATTTT. Translating gives CSAPNSVQIRDGAFQQPQHF.

This clonotype showed up just a few times. The chain joins TRBV6-1 to TRBJ1-6; 8 nucleotides line up with TRBD1. This CDR3 is built from 15 residues. Unmatched junction bases numbered 6, after V lost 6 bases and J lost 5 bases. Germline lookup yields CDR1 MNHNS and CDR2 SASEGT. CDR3: CASRRQGNDNSPLHF. The DNA of the CDR3 is TGTGCCAGCAGGCGACAGGGGAACGATAATTCACCCCTCCACTTT.

This clonotype was seen a handful of times. This chain links TRBV6-2 or TRBV6-3 with TRBJ1-1; TRBD1 is a possible D gene (6 bases). The germline V gene has CDR1 MNHEY and CDR2 SVGEGT. This CDR3 is 17 amino acids long. Deletions cut 2 bases from V and 0 bases from J, with 16 bases between. Written as DNA, the CDR3 is TGTGCCAGCAGTTACCCAAGGGACAACCCATTGAACACTGAAGCTTTCTTT. It encodes CASSYPRDNPLNTEAFF.

This clonotype occurred a few times. The chain uses TRBV7-2 and TRBJ1-2, with D uncertain. CDR3 length: 13 amino acids. In germline, CDR1 is SGHTA, CDR2 FQGNSA. Trimming took off 1 base at V and 7 bases at J, with 10 bases between the two ends. DNA of the CDR3: TGTGCCAGCAGCTTAGTGGAATTTCGTGGCTACACCTTC. Translation: CASSLVEFRGYTF.

This clonotype was seen only once. The chain combines TRBV7-3 with TRBJ2-2; TRBD1 matches 7 bases. The CDR3 consists of 13 residues. CDR1 and CDR2 from the germline V gene are SGHTA and FQGTGA. V lost 4 bases, J lost 6 bases, and 2 bases stayed unmatched. DNA for the CDR3: TGTGCCAGCAGCTCCGACAGGGCCGGGGAGCTGTTTTTT. Its protein is CASSSDRAGELFF.

This clonotype was seen a handful of times. The rearrangement uses TRBV12-3 or TRBV12-4 and TRBJ1-4; TRBD1 might be the D (6 bases). The CDR3 runs 13 residues. V shed 2 bases and J shed 8 bases, with 9 bases lying between them. The CDR3 sequence: CASSLTTGEKLFF. The CDR3 nucleotides read TGTGCCAGCAGTTTAACTACAGGGGAAAAACTGTTTTTT.